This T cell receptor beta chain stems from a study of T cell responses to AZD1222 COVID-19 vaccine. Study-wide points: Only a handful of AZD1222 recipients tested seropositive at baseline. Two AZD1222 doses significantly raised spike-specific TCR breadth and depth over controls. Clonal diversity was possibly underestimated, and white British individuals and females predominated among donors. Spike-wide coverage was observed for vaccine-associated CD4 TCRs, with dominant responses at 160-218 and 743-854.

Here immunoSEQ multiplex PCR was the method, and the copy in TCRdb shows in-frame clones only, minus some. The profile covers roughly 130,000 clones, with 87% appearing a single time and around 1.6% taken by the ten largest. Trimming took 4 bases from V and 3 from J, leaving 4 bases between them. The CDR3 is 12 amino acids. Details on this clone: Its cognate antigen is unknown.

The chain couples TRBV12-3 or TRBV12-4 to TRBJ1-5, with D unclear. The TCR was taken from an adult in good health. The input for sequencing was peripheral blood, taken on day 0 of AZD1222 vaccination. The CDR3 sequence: CASSSNNQPQHF. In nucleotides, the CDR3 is TGTGCCAGCAGTTCTAACAATCAGCCCCAGCATTTT.